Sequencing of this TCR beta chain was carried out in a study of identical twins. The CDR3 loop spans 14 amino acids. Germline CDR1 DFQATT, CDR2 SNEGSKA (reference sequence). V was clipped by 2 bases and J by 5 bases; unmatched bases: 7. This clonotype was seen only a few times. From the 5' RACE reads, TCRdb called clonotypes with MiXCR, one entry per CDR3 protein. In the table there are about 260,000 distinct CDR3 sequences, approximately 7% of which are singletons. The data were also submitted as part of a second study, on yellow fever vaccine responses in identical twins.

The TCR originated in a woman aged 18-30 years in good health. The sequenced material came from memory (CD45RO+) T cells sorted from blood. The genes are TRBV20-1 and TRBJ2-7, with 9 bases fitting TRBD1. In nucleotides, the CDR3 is TGCAGTGCTAGACCGGGACAGGGAGTCCACGAGCAGTACTTC. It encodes CSARPGQGVHEQYF.